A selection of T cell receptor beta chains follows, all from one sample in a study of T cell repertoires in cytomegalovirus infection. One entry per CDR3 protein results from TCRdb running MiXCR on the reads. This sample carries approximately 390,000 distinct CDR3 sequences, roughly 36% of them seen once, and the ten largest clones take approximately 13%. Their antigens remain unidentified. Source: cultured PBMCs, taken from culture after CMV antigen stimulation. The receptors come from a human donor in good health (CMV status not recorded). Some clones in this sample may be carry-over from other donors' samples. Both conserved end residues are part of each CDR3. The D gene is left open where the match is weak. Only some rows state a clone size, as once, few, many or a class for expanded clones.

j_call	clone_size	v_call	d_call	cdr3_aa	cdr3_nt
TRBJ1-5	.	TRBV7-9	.	CASSPLPRTQTQPQHF	TGTGCCAGCAGCCCCCTCCCCCGGACACAGACTCAGCCCCAGCATTTT
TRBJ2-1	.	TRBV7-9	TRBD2	CASSPGTSFDNEQFF	TGTGCCAGCAGCCCCGGGACTAGCTTTGACAATGAGCAGTTCTTC
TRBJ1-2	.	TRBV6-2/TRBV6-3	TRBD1	CASSLRGGYGYTF	TGTGCCAGCAGCCTCAGGGGGGGCTATGGCTACACCTTC
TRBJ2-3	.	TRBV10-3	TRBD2	CAISLTSGTDTQYF	TGTGCCATCAGTTTGACTAGCGGTACAGATACGCAGTATTTT
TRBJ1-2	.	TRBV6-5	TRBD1	CASSSPTTGFGGYTF	TGTGCCAGCAGTTCACCTACGACAGGGTTCGGCGGCTACACCTTC
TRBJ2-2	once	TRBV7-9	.	CASSLELTFGELFF	TGTGCCAGCAGCTTAGAGTTGACTTTTGGGGAGCTGTTTTTT
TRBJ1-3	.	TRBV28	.	CASSLLSGSGNTIYF	TGTGCCAGCAGTTTGTTGAGTGGCTCTGGAAACACCATATATTTT
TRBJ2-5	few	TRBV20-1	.	CSALELAWETQYF	TGCAGTGCCCTCGAACTAGCCTGGGAGACCCAGTACTTC
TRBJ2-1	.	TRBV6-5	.	CASSYSHPGDEQFF	TGTGCCAGCAGTTACTCGCACCCAGGGGATGAGCAGTTCTTC
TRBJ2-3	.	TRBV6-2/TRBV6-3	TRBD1	CASRKRDRVEIAQYF	TGTGCCAGCAGGAAGCGGGACAGGGTAGAGATTGCGCAGTATTTT
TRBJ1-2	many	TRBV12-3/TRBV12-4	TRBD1	CASSKLTPQGTGGYTF	TGTGCCAGCAGCAAACTCACGCCACAGGGGACTGGAGGCTACACCTTC
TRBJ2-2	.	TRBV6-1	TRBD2	CASSSSGLAGVTGELFF	TGTGCCAGCAGTTCCTCGGGACTAGCGGGAGTTACGGGGGAGCTGTTTTTT
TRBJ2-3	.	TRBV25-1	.	CASSGWWDTQYF	TGTGCCAGCAGTGGCTGGTGGGATACGCAGTATTTT
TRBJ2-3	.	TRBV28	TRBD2	CAIRLSGRPGGDTQYF	TGTGCAATCCGGCTTAGCGGGAGACCGGGGGGGGATACGCAGTATTTT
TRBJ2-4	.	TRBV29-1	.	CSVGYLGVNIQYF	TGCAGCGTAGGTTATTTGGGGGTAAACATTCAGTACTTC
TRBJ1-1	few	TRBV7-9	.	CASSPLGTTEAFF	TGTGCCAGCAGCCCTTTAGGGACCACTGAAGCTTTCTTT
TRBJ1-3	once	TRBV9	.	CASSVAQDSGNTIYF	TGTGCCAGCAGCGTAGCCCAAGACTCTGGAAACACCATATATTTT
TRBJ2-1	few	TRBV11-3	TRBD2	CASSLRGGRLAGVSEQFF	TGTGCCAGCAGCTTACGGGGCGGTAGACTAGCGGGAGTGAGTGAGCAGTTCTTC
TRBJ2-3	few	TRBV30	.	CAWSVRRADTQYF	TGTGCCTGGAGTGTACGGAGGGCGGATACGCAGTATTTT
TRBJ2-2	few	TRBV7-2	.	CASSSRPYSFSGELFF	TGTGCCAGCAGCTCAAGGCCCTATTCGTTCTCCGGGGAGCTGTTTTTT
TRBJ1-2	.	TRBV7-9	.	CASTSYRASYGYTF	TGTGCCAGCACTTCTTACCGGGCCAGCTATGGCTACACCTTC